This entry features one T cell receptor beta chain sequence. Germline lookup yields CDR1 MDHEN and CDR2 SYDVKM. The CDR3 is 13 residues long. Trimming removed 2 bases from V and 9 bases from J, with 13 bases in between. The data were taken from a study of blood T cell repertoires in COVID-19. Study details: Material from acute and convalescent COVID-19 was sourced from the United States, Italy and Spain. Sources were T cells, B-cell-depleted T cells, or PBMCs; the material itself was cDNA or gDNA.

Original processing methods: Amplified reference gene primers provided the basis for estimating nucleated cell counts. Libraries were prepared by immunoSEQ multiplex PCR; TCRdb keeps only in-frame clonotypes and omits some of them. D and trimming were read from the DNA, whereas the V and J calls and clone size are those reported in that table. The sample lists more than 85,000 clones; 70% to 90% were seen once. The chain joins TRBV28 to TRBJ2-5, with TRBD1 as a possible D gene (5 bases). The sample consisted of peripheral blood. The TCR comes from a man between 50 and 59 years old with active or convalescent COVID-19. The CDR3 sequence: CASSLEAREAQYF. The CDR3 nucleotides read TGTGCCAGCAGTTTAGAAGCCAGGGAAGCCCAGTACTTC.